This is a list of T cell receptor beta chains from one sample in a study of lymphopenia after photon versus proton radiotherapy. TCRdb's copy holds only in-frame clones and misses some; the assay was immunoSEQ multiplex PCR. The sample yields tens of thousands of clones, approximately 90% seen once. The sequencing here drew on peripheral blood, taken from a patient treated with proton-based radiotherapy. These receptors were collected from a woman aged 55-75 years with cholangiocarcinoma. Some clones in this sample may be carry-over from other donors' samples. CDR3s include the opening cysteine and the closing phenylalanine or tryptophan. The D gene is left open where the match is weak. Only part of the rows carry a size: once, few, many, or a class if the clone is expanded.

CDR3: CASSQDRRDGYTF; DNA: TGCGCCAGCAGCCAAGATAGGCGGGACGGCTACACCTTC; J: TRBJ1-2; size: few; D: .; V: TRBV4-3
CDR3: CASSLGRANYGYTF; DNA: TGTGCCAGCAGCTTAGGGAGGGCTAACTATGGCTACACCTTC; J: TRBJ1-2; size: .; D: .; V: TRBV7-8
CDR3: CASSVTPTGANEKLFF; DNA: TGTGCCAGCAGCGTTACTCCGACAGGGGCTAATGAAAAACTGTTTTTT; J: TRBJ1-4; size: .; D: TRBD1; V: TRBV9
CDR3: CASTRRGAGSGTGELFF; DNA: TGTGCCAGTACCCGACGGGGGGCAGGGTCGGGCACCGGGGAGCTGTTTTTT; J: TRBJ2-2; size: .; D: .; V: TRBV19
CDR3: CASSLEVEGDGYGYTF; DNA: TGTGCCAGCAGCTTAGAAGTAGAAGGGGATGGGTATGGCTACACCTTC; J: TRBJ1-2; size: .; D: .; V: TRBV7-6
CDR3: CASSYGPPEKLFF; DNA: TGTGCCAGCAGTTACGGACCGCCGGAAAAACTGTTTTTT; J: TRBJ1-4; size: .; D: .; V: TRBV6-5
CDR3: CASSLASRATDTQYF; DNA: TGCGCCAGCAGCTTGGCAAGCAGGGCCACAGATACGCAGTATTTT; J: TRBJ2-3; size: .; D: .; V: TRBV5-1
CDR3: CSARDRVLHF; DNA: TGCAGTGCTAGAGATCGAGTCCTCCACTTT; J: TRBJ1-6; size: once; D: .; V: TRBV20-1
CDR3: CASSPDRGPYNEQFF; DNA: TGTGCCAGCAGCCCAGACAGGGGTCCCTACAATGAGCAGTTCTTC; J: TRBJ2-1; size: .; D: TRBD1; V: TRBV11-3
CDR3: CASIPDRADEQYF; DNA: TGTGCCAGCATACCGGACAGGGCAGACGAGCAGTACTTC; J: TRBJ2-7; size: .; D: TRBD1; V: TRBV2
CDR3: CASSPLADNSYNEQFF; DNA: TGTGCCAGCAGTCCACTAGCGGATAACTCCTACAATGAGCAGTTCTTC; J: TRBJ2-1; size: .; D: TRBD2; V: TRBV7-2
CDR3: CASSVAVELGPNIQYF; DNA: TGTGCCAGCAGCGTAGCGGTTGAGCTAGGACCAAACATTCAGTACTTC; J: TRBJ2-4; size: .; D: .; V: TRBV9